The 7 T cell receptor beta chains listed next were all sequenced from one sample in a study of CD8 T cells in Susac syndrome. RNA in amounts of roughly 0.5 to 1 ug was reverse transcribed with random hexamers. From the immunoSEQ multiplex PCR reads, TCRdb called clonotypes with MiXCR, one entry per CDR3 protein. The profile shows about 200,000 distinct CDR3 sequences, more than 90% of them singletons. Sequencing was done on a sample of CD4+ T cells from PBMCs. These receptors were obtained from a human donor with multiple sclerosis.

This chain uses TRBV20-1 with TRBJ2-5; no firm D call. Germline V gene lookup returns CDR1 DFQATT and CDR2 SNEGSKA (reference sequence). The CDR3 runs 10 residues. Trimming left V 7 bases short and J 5 bases short, with 8 bases between. The CDR3 DNA is TGCAGTGTGGAAGAGGAGACCCAGTACTTC. The encoded protein is CSVEEETQYF.

The rearrangement uses TRBV6-1 and TRBJ1-5; D perhaps matches TRBD1 (5 bases). The V end was cut by 6 bases, the J end by 7 bases, with 16 bases between. CDR1 is MNHNS, CDR2 SASEGT, per germline. The CDR3 covers 14 residues. The CDR3 reads CASRRTPEGQPQHF. The DNA for the CDR3 is TGTGCCAGCAGGAGGACACCAGAGGGACAGCCCCAGCATTTT.

The rearrangement uses TRBV29-1 and TRBJ2-6; a weak D match, TRBD1 (5 bases). Trimming shortened V by 5 bases and J by 4 bases, and 9 bases separated the two germline ends. Germline V gene sequence: CDR1 SQVTM, CDR2 ANQGSEA. The CDR3 is 13 amino acids. DNA of the CDR3: TGCAGCGTTTGGGGCGCCGGGGCCAACGTCCTGACTTTC. Protein sequence: CSVWGAGANVLTF.

In this sample, this clonotype turned up once. The rearrangement links TRBV13 to TRBJ2-7; a weak D match, TRBD2 (5 bases). With 5 bases removed from V and 8 bases from J, the gap between germline ends came to 13 bases. Germline CDR1 reads PRHDT; CDR2 reads FYEKMQ (reference sequence). CDR3 size: 12 residues. The CDR3 loop is CASSTWPGKQYF. The DNA for the CDR3 is TGTGCCAGCAGCACCTGGCCGGGGAAGCAGTACTTC.

The CDR3 loop reads CASSETGGRTDTQYF. CDR3 DNA sequence: TGTGCCAGCAGTGAAACGGGAGGTAGGACAGATACGCAGTATTTT. The V gene is TRBV25-1, the J gene TRBJ2-3, with 7 bases identical to TRBD2. Trimming took 2 bases from V and 3 from J; bases not matched to a gene: 5. This CDR3 comprises 15 residues. Germline V gives CDR1 MGHDK, CDR2 SYGVNS. Based on the CDR3 plus reference TRBV25-1 and TRBJ2-3, the full variable domain is EADIYQTPRYLVIGTGKKITLECSQTMGHDKMYWYQQDPGMELHLIHYSYGVNSTEKGDLSSESTVSRIRTEHFPLTLESARPSHTSQYLCASSETGGRTDTQYFGPGTRLTVL.

The chain is built from TRBV20-1 and TRBJ2-4; 10 nucleotides align to TRBD2. CDR1 is DFQATT and CDR2 is SNEGSKA in the germline V gene (reference sequence). This CDR3 has 14 residues. The trim removed 1 base at V and 5 bases at J, leaving 2 bases unmatched. For the CDR3, the DNA is TGCAGTGCTAGAGTCCTAGCGGGAGAAAACATTCAGTACTTC. Protein product: CSARVLAGENIQYF.

The rearrangement joins TRBV12-3 or TRBV12-4 to TRBJ1-2, with unresolved D. The CDR3 spans 14 residues. Trimming cost V 8 bases and J 7 bases, with 20 bases left between them. The CDR3 nucleotides are TGTGCCAGCCGCTTCGACCCCTTGGTGGGTGGCTACACCTTC. Its translation: CASRFDPLVGGYTF.